This TCR beta chain was retrieved from a study of PD-1 blockade in classical Hodgkin lymphoma. Time point here: cycle 4 day 1 (C4D1), after 5 to 7 weeks of nivolumab. The patients all showed relapse after autologous stem cell transplantation, while their brentuximab vedotin exposure varied. Responses achieved at best were complete response, partial response or progressive disease. Clones were sequenced by immunoSEQ multiplex PCR, and TCRdb holds only the in-frame ones, with some missing. Of under 25,000 clones listed, approximately 80% were seen once; the top ten hold more than 35%. Note on this clone: The antigen is unknown.

Study conclusions and caveats: Possibly reflecting disease activity or prior therapy, repertoire differences have causes that remain undefined. Complete responders' baseline diversity resembled that of newly diagnosed patients. Exclusion covered patients beginning nivolumab under 1 year post-ASCT.

The CDR3 totals 16 residues. Trimming took 4 bases from V and 12 from J, leaving 24 bases between them. The germline V gene encodes CDR1 LGHNA and CDR2 YNFKEQ. The sequences come from peripheral blood mononuclear cells (PBMCs), collected before the fourth cycle of nivolumab. This chain uses TRBV4-2 with TRBJ1-4; D may be TRBD1 (5 bases). The source of this sequence is a human donor with classical Hodgkin lymphoma. CDR3 amino acids: CASSPPAGAEGIELFF. CDR3 DNA sequence: TGTGCCAGCAGCCCACCGGCTGGGGCGGAGGGGATAGAACTGTTTTTT.